Presented here are 17 T cell receptor beta chains from one specimen sequenced in a study of OX40 agonist ivuxolimab in advanced cancers. Assay used: immunoSEQ multiplex PCR; TCRdb lists only in-frame clones, some missing. The sample gives more than 55,000 clones, 70% to 90% of which show up once; around 10% is in the top ten. This specimen was CD4+ or CD8+ T cells sorted from blood, taken in a trial of the OX40 agonist ivuxolimab. The receptor source for this set is an adult with an advanced solid tumor such as melanoma, head and neck, liver or kidney cancer.

The V call is TRBV7-3, the J call TRBJ2-1, with D perhaps TRBD2 (5 bases). The CDR3 length is 13 residues. The germline V gene encodes CDR1 SGHTA and CDR2 FQGTGA. Deletions cut 2 bases from V and 4 bases from J, with 6 bases between. CDR3 coding DNA: TGTGCCAGCAGCTTAGGACTGTACAATGAGCAGTTCTTC. Its protein product is CASSLGLYNEQFF.

J is TRBJ1-5 and V is TRBV4-1; 7 nucleotides align to TRBD1. Germline V gene sequence: CDR1 MGHRA, CDR2 YSYEKL. J was trimmed by 4 bases and V by 4 bases; bases with no gene match: 7. CDR3 size: 15 residues. The CDR3 protein is CASSPRDRKNQPQHF. CDR3 sequence (DNA): TGCGCCAGCAGCCCGCGGGACAGAAAGAATCAGCCCCAGCATTTT.

This clone was observed a single time. The J gene is TRBJ1-1, the V gene TRBV27; no clear D. Germline V gene lookup returns CDR1 MNHEY and CDR2 SMNVEV (reference sequence). V was trimmed by 2 bases and J by 5 bases, leaving 15 bases between them. This CDR3 contains 15 residues. CDR3 sequence (DNA): TGTGCCAGCAGTTTAGAGTTTCGGGTTGGGACTGAAGCTTTCTTT. Translation gives CASSLEFRVGTEAFF.

A single count supports this clone. This CDR3 reads CASSQHGLLSYNEQFF. CDR3 sequence (DNA): TGCGCCAGCAGCCAACACGGATTACTCTCCTACAATGAGCAGTTCTTC. This chain connects TRBV4-3 to TRBJ2-1, with unresolved D. Germline V gives CDR1 LGHNA, CDR2 YSLEER. The CDR3 has 16 residues. Trimming removed 2 bases from V and 0 bases from J, with 11 bases in between.

V gene TRBV15 combines with J gene TRBJ2-7; 9 nucleotides line up with TRBD2. The CDR3 loop spans 13 amino acids. The ends lost 9 bases at V and 2 bases at J; junction bases unmatched: 5. CDR1 is LNHNV and CDR2 is YYDKDF in the germline V gene (reference sequence). The CDR3 DNA reads as TGTGCCACGCGACTAGCGGCCACCTACGAGCAGTACTTC. This sequence encodes CATRLAATYEQYF.

This clone occurred a few times. This chain links TRBV7-9 with TRBJ2-5; 7 nucleotides agree with TRBD2. The CDR3 is 14 residues long. The V gene end was trimmed by 3 bases and the J gene end by 1 base; junction bases not matched to a gene: 2. Germline loops: CDR1 SEHNR, CDR2 FQNEAQ (reference sequence). The CDR3 sequence is CASSFSGGQETQYF. CDR3 nucleotide sequence: TGTGCCAGCAGCTTCTCGGGGGGCCAAGAGACCCAGTACTTC.

The rearrangement uses TRBV27 and TRBJ1-1, with D possibly TRBD1 on 5 matching bases. This CDR3 spans 14 amino acids. From germline, CDR1 is MNHEY and CDR2 SMNVEV (reference sequence). V was clipped by 2 bases and J by 0 bases, with 7 bases between them. The CDR3: CASSLRGMNTEAFF. The CDR3 region has the DNA TGTGCCAGCAGTTTAAGGGGAATGAACACTGAAGCTTTCTTT.

This rearrangement joins TRBV5-6 to TRBJ1-1; 8 bases match TRBD1. Trimming removed 4 bases from V and 5 bases from J; junction bases left unmatched: 16. CDR3 size: 17 residues. In germline, CDR1 is SGHDT, CDR2 YYEEEE. Here the CDR3 DNA reads TGTGCCAGCAGCACCTCGGACAGGGTGCTATTCGATACTGAAGCTTTCTTT. Translation: CASSTSDRVLFDTEAFF.

In its sample, this clone was seen once. J is TRBJ2-3 and V is TRBV4-1; 8 bases align to TRBD1. This CDR3 region has 16 residues. Germline CDR1 is MGHRA and CDR2 is YSYEKL. With 0 bases clipped from V and 0 bases from J, the junction kept 2 bases outside the gene matches. Written as DNA, the CDR3 is TGCGCCAGCAGCCAAGATGGGGACAGGAGCACAGATACGCAGTATTTT. Encoded protein: CASSQDGDRSTDTQYF.

The chain uses TRBV7-7 and TRBJ2-1; 8 nucleotides line up with TRBD2. This CDR3 has 17 amino acids. Per the germline V gene, CDR1 is SSHAT and CDR2 is FNYEAQ (reference sequence). J gave up 4 bases and V 5 bases, and 13 bases lay outside the gene matches. CDR3 region: CASSLGVGLGGYNEQFF. The DNA of the CDR3 is TGTGCCAGCAGCCTAGGTGTGGGACTAGGCGGGTACAATGAGCAGTTCTTC.

The chain carries TRBV19 and TRBJ1-2; unclear D gene. The CDR3 contains 13 residues. From germline, CDR1 is LNHDA and CDR2 SQIVND (reference sequence). Trimming pared 3 bases from V and 6 bases from J, leaving 11 bases between. The CDR3 region is CASSILTEDGYTF. The CDR3 DNA reads as TGTGCCAGTAGTATTTTAACAGAAGATGGCTACACCTTC.

Only a few counts were recorded for this clone. Other DNA sequences of this sample code for an identical CDR3. V usage is TRBV19 and J usage is TRBJ1-1; the D is unclear. The CDR3 is 12 residues long. Germline values: CDR1 LNHDA, CDR2 SQIVND (reference sequence). With 2 bases removed from V and 5 bases from J, the gap between germline ends came to 6 bases. The CDR3: CASSIPRTEAFF. DNA of the CDR3: TGTGCCAGTAGTATACCGCGAACTGAAGCTTTCTTT.

The rearrangement links TRBV19 to TRBJ1-2; possibly TRBD1 for D (5 bases). Germline assignment: CDR1 LNHDA and CDR2 SQIVND (reference sequence). This CDR3 has 15 residues. The V gene lost 10 bases and the J gene lost 2 bases, with 20 bases spanning the gap. The CDR3 sequence is CATSWGGEGNYGYTF. The CDR3 DNA is TGTGCCACCTCGTGGGGAGGGGAGGGGAACTATGGCTACACCTTC.

The genes are TRBV27 and TRBJ2-2; no clear D. The length of the CDR3 is 12 residues. Germline V gene sequence: CDR1 MNHEY, CDR2 SMNVEV (reference sequence). V was cut by 8 bases and J by 8 bases, with 12 bases left in between. In nucleotides, the CDR3 is TGTGCCAGCTCCCGCGGAGTTGGGGAGCTGTTTTTT. It codes for CASSRGVGELFF.

V gene TRBV4-1 combines with J gene TRBJ1-6; D not resolved. The CDR3 sequence is 13 residues long. Germline lookup yields CDR1 MGHRA and CDR2 YSYEKL. Trimming took off 5 bases at V and 9 bases at J, with 11 bases between the two ends. The CDR3 DNA reads TGCGCCAGCAGCGCTATCCCCGGTTCACCCCTCCACTTT. Amino acid sequence: CASSAIPGSPLHF.

V gene TRBV28 combines with J gene TRBJ1-2; D is perhaps TRBD1 (6 bases). Germline lookup yields CDR1 MDHEN and CDR2 SYDVKM. V was cut by 6 bases and J by 2 bases, with 25 bases left in between. This CDR3 is 18 amino acids long. The CDR3 protein is CASSRDWDTTILNYGYTF. CDR3 DNA: TGTGCCAGCAGCAGAGATTGGGACACCACCATATTAAACTATGGCTACACCTTC.

In the case of this clone: A read error may account for a junction end that differs from germline. J is TRBJ1-2 and V is TRBV2, with 7 bases that match TRBD1. CDR3 length: 12 amino acids. Germline V CDR1 and CDR2: SNHLY, FYNNEI. Here the CDR3 DNA reads TGTGCCGGCAGTGGGACAGAGTATGGCTACACCTTC. Translated: CAGSGTEYGYTF. The entire variable domain, with the rest obtained from reference TRBV2 and TRBJ1-2, is as follows: EPEVTQTPSHQVTQMGQEVILRCVPISNHLYFYWYRQILGQKVEFLVSFYNNEISEKSEIFDDQFSVERPDGSNFTLKIRSTKLEDSAMYFCAGSGTEYGYTFGSGTRLTVV.